The count of the clone carrying this T cell receptor beta chain is one. These data belong to a study of blood T cell repertoires in COVID-19. Study context: Acute and convalescent COVID-19 samples came from the United States, Italy and Spain.

The CDR3 consists of 15 residues. V lost 6 bases to trimming and J lost 0 bases; unmatched junction nucleotides: 7. CDR1 and CDR2 from the germline V gene are MNHEY and SVGAGI. Repertoires were generated with immunoSEQ multiplex PCR, while TCRdb's copy carries only in-frame clones and drops some. The sample shows some 240,000 clones, approximately 78% of them seen only once. V and J are TRBV6-5 and TRBJ2-7; 8 positions match TRBD2. The TCR sequence derives from a woman aged 60-75 years with active or convalescent COVID-19. The sample taken for sequencing was peripheral blood. The CDR3 spells CASRSIAGRSYEQYF. As DNA, the CDR3 is TGTGCCAGCAGATCCATAGCGGGGCGCTCCTACGAGCAGTACTTC.